The 13 T cell receptor beta chains listed next were all sequenced from one sample in a study of response to subunit inactivated influenza vaccine. Each CDR3 protein is one row after TCRdb ran MiXCR on the RT-PCR reads. The sample lists about 530,000 distinct CDR3 sequences, 10% to 15% seen once, with 13% in the top ten. This specimen consisted of PBMCs from blood, obtained roughly 46 days after vaccination. These receptors were obtained from a man aged 45-65 years who received an inactivated influenza vaccine.

The chain employs TRBV21-1 and TRBJ2-7; the D call TRBD1 from the table was never checked on the DNA. TRBV21-1 constitutes a pseudogene. This CDR3 contains 19 residues. DNA for the CDR3: TGTGCCAGCAGCAAAGAGTTCGGCTGTACCGGGGGATTAACCTACGAGCAGTACTTC. Translated, it gives CASSKEFGCTGGLTYEQYF.

This clonotype was found a few times. The rearrangement joins TRBV12-3 or TRBV12-4 to TRBJ2-5; 12 bases align to TRBD1. The CDR3 runs 15 residues. Trimming at V came to 5 bases and at J to 5 bases, leaving 6 bases not matched to a gene. Here the CDR3 DNA reads TGTGCCAGCAGTCGCGGGACAGGGGGCTGGGAGACCCAGTACTTC. It is translated as CASSRGTGGWETQYF.

This chain connects TRBV5-1 to TRBJ1-5; a possible D gene is TRBD1 (5 bases). Germline CDR1 and CDR2: SGHRS and YFSETQ. Trimming removed 0 bases from V and 9 bases from J, with 13 bases in between. The length of the CDR3 is 14 residues. In nucleotides, the CDR3 is TGCGCCAGCAGCTTGGACGGGGCTATGAGGCCCCAGCATTTT. The encoded protein is CASSLDGAMRPQHF.

This clonotype was recorded a few times. V and J are TRBV4-1 and TRBJ2-5, with D uncertain. Looked up from germline, CDR1 is MGHRA and CDR2 is YSYEKL. The ends were cut back, 0 bases at V and 4 bases at J, with 12 bases in the middle. CDR3 length equals 15 residues. The CDR3: CASSQDEDLGETQYF. In nucleotides, the CDR3 is TGCGCCAGCAGCCAAGACGAAGACCTTGGAGAGACCCAGTACTTC.

This clonotype was detected only a few times. This chain uses TRBV27 with TRBJ2-7; maybe TRBD2 (5 bases). V lost 7 bases and J 8 bases, leaving 18 bases between the germline ends. CDR1 is MNHEY and CDR2 is SMNVEV in the germline V gene (reference sequence). The CDR3 consists of 13 residues. The CDR3 spells CASKSGRANKQYF. The CDR3 coding sequence is TGTGCCAGCAAAAGCGGCCGGGCCAACAAGCAGTACTTC.

The gene calls are TRBV13 and TRBJ2-3; TRBD2 aligns across 14 bases. The CDR3 extends over 18 amino acids. Germline CDR1 and CDR2: PRHDT and FYEKMQ (reference sequence). Trimming cost V 4 bases and J 0 bases; bases outside gene matches: 6. CDR3 region: CASSSRTSGGLSTDTQYF. The CDR3 coding sequence is TGTGCCAGCAGCTCCAGGACTAGCGGGGGGCTTAGCACAGATACGCAGTATTTT.

The chain combines TRBV4-2 with TRBJ1-1; no clear D gene. The CDR3 sequence is 16 residues long. Trimming removed 0 bases at V and 0 bases at J, with 11 bases between. CDR1 and CDR2 from the germline V gene are LGHNA and YNFKEQ. CDR3 sequence: CASSQDFSGVNTEAFF. The CDR3 bases are TGTGCCAGCAGCCAAGATTTTTCGGGAGTGAACACTGAAGCTTTCTTT.

In this sample, this clonotype turned up a few times. The genes are TRBV7-2 and TRBJ2-1; tentative D call: TRBD2 (6 bases). Germline V gene data show CDR1 as SGHTA and CDR2 as FQGNSA. Trimming pared 5 bases from V and 7 bases from J, leaving 12 bases between. The CDR3 runs 13 residues. As DNA, the CDR3 is TGTGCCAGCAGCGGAGGAGGGCGGAATGAGCAGTTCTTC. This gives the protein CASSGGGRNEQFF.

This clonotype has just a few counts. The chain has TRBV5-6 and TRBJ2-1; D uncertain. There are 14 residues in the CDR3. The V end lost 2 bases, the J end lost 8 bases, and 14 bases lay between the germline ends. Germline-derived CDR1 and CDR2 are SGHDT and YYEEEE. The CDR3 loop is CASSFISPGDEQFF. Written as DNA, the CDR3 is TGTGCCAGCAGCTTCATATCCCCCGGCGATGAGCAGTTCTTC.

This clonotype occurred a few times. The chain employs TRBV6-2 or TRBV6-3 and TRBJ2-7; D is unclear. Germline V gene data show CDR1 as MNHEY and CDR2 as SVGEGT. The CDR3 loop spans 13 amino acids. V was shortened by 5 bases and J by 0 bases, with 8 bases between the two germline ends. The CDR3 sequence: CASSTLDSYEQYF. The CDR3 DNA is TGTGCCAGCAGTACCCTGGACTCCTACGAGCAGTACTTC.

J is TRBJ2-4 and V is TRBV7-8; TRBD1 aligns across 9 bases. The CDR3 is made up of 13 amino acids. Trimming cost V 5 bases and J 11 bases; bases outside gene matches: 7. The germline CDR1 and CDR2 sequences are SGHVS and FQNEAQ. The CDR3 DNA reads as TGTGCCAGCAGCCAGACAGGGGGTTGGCTTCAGTACTTC. It is translated as CASSQTGGWLQYF.

This sequence joins TRBV27 and TRBJ1-1; D is unclear. V was pared by 3 bases and J by 7 bases, with 12 bases between. Germline loops: CDR1 MNHEY, CDR2 SMNVEV (reference sequence). This CDR3 is 13 amino acids long. The DNA of the CDR3 is TGTGCCAGCAGTTTCCGTGAACGGGATGAAGCTTTCTTT. Protein sequence: CASSFRERDEAFF.

This chain joins TRBV6-2 or TRBV6-3 and TRBJ2-7; D call uncertain. Trimming took 7 bases from V and 2 from J, leaving 9 bases between them. The CDR3 loop spans 12 amino acids. Germline CDR1 MNHEY, CDR2 SVGEGT. As DNA, the CDR3 is TGTGCCAGCACCCAGCGCGCCTACGAGCAGTACTTC. Protein product: CASTQRAYEQYF.